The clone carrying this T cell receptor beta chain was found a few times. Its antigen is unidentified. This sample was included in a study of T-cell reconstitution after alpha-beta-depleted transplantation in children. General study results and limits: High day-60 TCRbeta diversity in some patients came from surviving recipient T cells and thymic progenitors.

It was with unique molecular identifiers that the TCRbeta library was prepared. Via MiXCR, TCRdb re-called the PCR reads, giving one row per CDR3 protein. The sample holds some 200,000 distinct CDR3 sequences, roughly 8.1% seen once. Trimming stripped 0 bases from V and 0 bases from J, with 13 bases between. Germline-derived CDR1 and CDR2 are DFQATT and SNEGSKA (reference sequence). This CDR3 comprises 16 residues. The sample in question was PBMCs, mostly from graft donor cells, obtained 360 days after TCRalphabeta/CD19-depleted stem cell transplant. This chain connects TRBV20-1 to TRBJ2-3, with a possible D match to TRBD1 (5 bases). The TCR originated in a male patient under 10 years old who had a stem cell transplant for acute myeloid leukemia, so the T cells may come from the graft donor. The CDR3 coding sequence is TGCAGTGCTAGAGATATCGCCAGGGTGAGCACAGATACGCAGTATTTT. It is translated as CSARDIARVSTDTQYF.